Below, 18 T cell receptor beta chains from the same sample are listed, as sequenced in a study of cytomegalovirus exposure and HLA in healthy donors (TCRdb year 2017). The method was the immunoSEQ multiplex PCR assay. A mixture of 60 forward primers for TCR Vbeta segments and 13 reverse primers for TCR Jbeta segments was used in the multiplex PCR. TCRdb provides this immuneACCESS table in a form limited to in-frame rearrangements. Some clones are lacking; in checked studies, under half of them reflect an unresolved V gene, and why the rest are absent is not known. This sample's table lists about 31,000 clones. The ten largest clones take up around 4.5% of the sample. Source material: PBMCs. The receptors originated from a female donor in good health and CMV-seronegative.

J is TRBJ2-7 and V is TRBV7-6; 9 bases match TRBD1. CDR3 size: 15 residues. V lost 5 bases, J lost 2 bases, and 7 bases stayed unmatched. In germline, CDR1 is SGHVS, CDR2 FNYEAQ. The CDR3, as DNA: TGTGCCAGCAGCGCCGGGACAGGGCTCACCTACGAGCAGTACTTC. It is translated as CASSAGTGLTYEQYF.

The CDR3 DNA reads TGTGCCACCAGCAGAGGACAGGGTGTGGGGGAGCAGTACTTC. Amino acid sequence: CATSRGQGVGEQYF. The chain links TRBV15 to TRBJ2-7, with 7 bases aligning to TRBD1. The germline V gene encodes CDR1 LNHNV and CDR2 YYDKDF (reference sequence). This CDR3 has 14 residues. V gave up 1 base and J gave up 7 bases; unmatched junction bases: 7.

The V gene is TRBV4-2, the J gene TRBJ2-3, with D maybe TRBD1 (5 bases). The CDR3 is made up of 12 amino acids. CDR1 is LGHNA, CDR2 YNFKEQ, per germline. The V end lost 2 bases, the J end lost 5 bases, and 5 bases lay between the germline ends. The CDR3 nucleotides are TGTGCCAGCAGCCAACAGGGAGATACGCAGTATTTT. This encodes CASSQQGDTQYF.

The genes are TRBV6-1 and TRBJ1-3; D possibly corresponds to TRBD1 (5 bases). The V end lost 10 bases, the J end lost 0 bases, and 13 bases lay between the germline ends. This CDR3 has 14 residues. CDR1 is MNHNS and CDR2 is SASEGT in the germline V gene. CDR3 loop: CAIFVGGSGNTIYF. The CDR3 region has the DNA TGTGCCATCTTTGTCGGGGGCTCTGGAAACACCATATATTTT.

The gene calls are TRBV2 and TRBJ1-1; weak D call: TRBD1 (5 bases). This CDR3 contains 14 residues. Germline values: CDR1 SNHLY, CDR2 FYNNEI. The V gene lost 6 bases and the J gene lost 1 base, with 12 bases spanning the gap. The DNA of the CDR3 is TGTGCCAGCAGGCTCAGGGTGAAGAACACTGAAGCTTTCTTT. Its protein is CASRLRVKNTEAFF.

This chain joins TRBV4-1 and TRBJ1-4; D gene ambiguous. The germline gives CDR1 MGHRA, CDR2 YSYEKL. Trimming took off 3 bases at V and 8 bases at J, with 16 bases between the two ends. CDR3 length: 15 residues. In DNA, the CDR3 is TGCGCCAGCAGCCAGGGCCCCGGGAGGGAGGAAAAACTGTTTTTT. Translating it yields CASSQGPGREEKLFF.

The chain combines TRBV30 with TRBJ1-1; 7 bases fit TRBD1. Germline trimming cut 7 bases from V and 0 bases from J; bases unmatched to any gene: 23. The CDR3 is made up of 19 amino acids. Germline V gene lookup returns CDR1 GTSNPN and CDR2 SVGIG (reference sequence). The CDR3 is CASHVHTVPGQTMNTEAFF. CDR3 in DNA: TGTGCCTCCCACGTCCATACCGTCCCGGGACAGACGATGAACACTGAAGCTTTCTTT.

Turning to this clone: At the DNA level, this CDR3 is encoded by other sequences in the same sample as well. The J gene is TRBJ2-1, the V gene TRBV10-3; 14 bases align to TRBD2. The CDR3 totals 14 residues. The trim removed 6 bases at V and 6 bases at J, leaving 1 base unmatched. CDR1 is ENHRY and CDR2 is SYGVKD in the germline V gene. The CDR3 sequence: CAIRGLAGGNEQFF. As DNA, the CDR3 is TGTGCCATCAGAGGACTAGCGGGGGGCAATGAGCAGTTCTTC.

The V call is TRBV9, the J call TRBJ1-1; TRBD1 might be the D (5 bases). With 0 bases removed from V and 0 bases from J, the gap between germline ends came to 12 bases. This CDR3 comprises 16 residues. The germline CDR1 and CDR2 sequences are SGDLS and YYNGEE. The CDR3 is CASSVGGGNLNTEAFF. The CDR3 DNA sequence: TGTGCCAGCAGCGTAGGGGGGGGGAATCTGAACACTGAAGCTTTCTTT.

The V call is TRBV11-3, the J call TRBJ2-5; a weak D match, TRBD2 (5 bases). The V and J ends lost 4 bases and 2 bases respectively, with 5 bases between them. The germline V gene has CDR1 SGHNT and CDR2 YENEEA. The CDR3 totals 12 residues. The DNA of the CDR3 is TGTGCCAGCAGCTCGGGGCAAGAGACCCAGTACTTC. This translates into CASSSGQETQYF.

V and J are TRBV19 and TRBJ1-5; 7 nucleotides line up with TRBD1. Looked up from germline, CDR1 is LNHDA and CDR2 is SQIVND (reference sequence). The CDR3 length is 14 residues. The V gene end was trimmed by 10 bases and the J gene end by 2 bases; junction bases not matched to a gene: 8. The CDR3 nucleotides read TGTGCCACATCACAGGGGATAGGCAATCAGCCCCAGCATTTT. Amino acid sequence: CATSQGIGNQPQHF.

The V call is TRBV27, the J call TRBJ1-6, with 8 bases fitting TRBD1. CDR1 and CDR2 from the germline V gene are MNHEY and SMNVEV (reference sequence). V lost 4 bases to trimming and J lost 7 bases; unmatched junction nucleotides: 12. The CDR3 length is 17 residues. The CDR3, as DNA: TGTGCCAGCAGTTCCCCTGAACGACAGGGGCGGAATTCACCCCTCCACTTT. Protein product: CASSSPERQGRNSPLHF.

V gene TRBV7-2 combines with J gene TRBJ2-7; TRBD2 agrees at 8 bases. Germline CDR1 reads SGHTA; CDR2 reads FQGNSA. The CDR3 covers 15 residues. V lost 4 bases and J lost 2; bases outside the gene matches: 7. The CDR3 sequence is CASSSRTSKPYEQYF. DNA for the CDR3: TGTGCCAGCAGCTCGCGGACTAGCAAGCCCTACGAGCAGTACTTC. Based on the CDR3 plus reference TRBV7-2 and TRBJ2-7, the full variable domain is GAGVSQSPSNKVTEKGKDVELRCDPISGHTALYWYRQSLGQGLEFLIYFQGNSAPDKSGLPSDRFSAERTGGSVSTLTIQRTQQEDSAVYLCASSSRTSKPYEQYFGPGTRLTVT.

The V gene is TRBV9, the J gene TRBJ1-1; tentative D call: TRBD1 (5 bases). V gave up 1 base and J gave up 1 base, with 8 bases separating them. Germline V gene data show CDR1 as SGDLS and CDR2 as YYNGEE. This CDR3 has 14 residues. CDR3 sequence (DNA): TGTGCCAGCAGCGTACAGGGAAAGAACACTGAAGCTTTCTTT. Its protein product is CASSVQGKNTEAFF.

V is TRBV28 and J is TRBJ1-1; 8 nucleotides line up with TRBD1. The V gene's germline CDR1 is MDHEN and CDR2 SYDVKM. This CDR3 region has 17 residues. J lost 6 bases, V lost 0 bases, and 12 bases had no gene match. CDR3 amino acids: CASSLWGTGSFRAEAFF. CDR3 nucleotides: TGTGCCAGCAGTTTATGGGGGACAGGCTCCTTTCGGGCTGAAGCTTTCTTT.

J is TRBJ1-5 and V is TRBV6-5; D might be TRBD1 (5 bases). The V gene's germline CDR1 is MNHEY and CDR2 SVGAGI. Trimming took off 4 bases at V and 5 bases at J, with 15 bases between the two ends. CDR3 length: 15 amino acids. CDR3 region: CASSLDGGVHQPQHF. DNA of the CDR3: TGTGCCAGCAGTTTGGATGGGGGGGTGCATCAGCCCCAGCATTTT.

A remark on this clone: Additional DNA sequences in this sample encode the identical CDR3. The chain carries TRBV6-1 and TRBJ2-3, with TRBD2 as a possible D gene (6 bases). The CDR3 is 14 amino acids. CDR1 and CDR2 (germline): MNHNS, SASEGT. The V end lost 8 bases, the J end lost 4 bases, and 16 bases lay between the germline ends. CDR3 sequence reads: CASSTGVEPDTQYF. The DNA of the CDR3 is TGTGCCAGCTCCACGGGGGTAGAGCCAGATACGCAGTATTTT.

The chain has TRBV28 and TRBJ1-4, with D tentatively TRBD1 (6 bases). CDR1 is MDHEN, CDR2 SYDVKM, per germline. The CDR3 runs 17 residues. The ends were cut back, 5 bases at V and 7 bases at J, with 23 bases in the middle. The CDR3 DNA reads TGTGCCAGCAGTCAAATCCGGACAGCCAAAATGGGTGAAAAACTGTTTTTT. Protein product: CASSQIRTAKMGEKLFF.